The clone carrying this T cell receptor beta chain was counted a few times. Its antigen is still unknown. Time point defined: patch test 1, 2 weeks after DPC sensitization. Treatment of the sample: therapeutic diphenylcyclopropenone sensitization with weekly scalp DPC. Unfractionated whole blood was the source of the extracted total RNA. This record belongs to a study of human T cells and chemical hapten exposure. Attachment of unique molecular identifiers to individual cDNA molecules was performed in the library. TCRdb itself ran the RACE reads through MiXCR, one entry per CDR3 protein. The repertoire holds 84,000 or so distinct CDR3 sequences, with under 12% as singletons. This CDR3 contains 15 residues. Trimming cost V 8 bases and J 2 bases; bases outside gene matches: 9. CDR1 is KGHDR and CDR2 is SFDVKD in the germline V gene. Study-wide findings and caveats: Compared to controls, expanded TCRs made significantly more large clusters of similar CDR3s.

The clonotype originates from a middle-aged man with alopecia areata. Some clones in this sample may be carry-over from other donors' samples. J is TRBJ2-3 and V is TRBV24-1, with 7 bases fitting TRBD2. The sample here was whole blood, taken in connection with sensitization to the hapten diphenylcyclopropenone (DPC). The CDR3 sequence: CATKSRERDTDTQYF. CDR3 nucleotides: TGTGCCACCAAGTCCAGGGAGCGGGACACAGATACGCAGTATTTT.